The 20 T cell receptor beta chains below all came from one sample that was sequenced in a study of T cell responses to AZD1222 COVID-19 vaccine. Generated by immunoSEQ multiplex PCR, the TCRdb table keeps only in-frame clones and is missing some. The sample has 180,000 or so clones, more than 75% seen once. Sample: peripheral blood, taken 28 days after the second AZD1222 dose. These receptors were obtained from an adult who received the AZD1222 COVID-19 vaccine.

This clone has only a few counts. V usage is TRBV28 and J usage is TRBJ2-7, with D perhaps being TRBD1 or TRBD2 (5 bases each). The CDR3 totals 15 residues. V lost 4 bases and J lost 0, with 13 bases in between. The V gene's germline CDR1 is MDHEN and CDR2 SYDVKM. The CDR3 coding sequence is TGTGCCAGCAGTTATACCGGGACGGCCTCCTACGAGCAGTACTTC. It is translated as CASSYTGTASYEQYF.

This clone was seen just once. The chain couples TRBV6-2 or TRBV6-3 to TRBJ1-5; D is unclear. CDR1 and CDR2 (germline): MNHEY, SVGEGT. The germline V and J ends were trimmed by 0 bases and 2 bases, with 5 bases remaining between them. CDR3 length: 14 residues. Here the CDR3 reads CASSYSDGNQPQHF. The CDR3 DNA sequence: TGTGCCAGCAGTTACTCCGACGGCAATCAGCCCCAGCATTTT.

The V call is TRBV6-5, the J call TRBJ2-1; weak D call: TRBD2 (7 bases). The ends were cut back, 8 bases at V and 2 bases at J, with 13 bases in the middle. The CDR3 length is 14 residues. Germline CDR1 is MNHEY and CDR2 is SVGAGI. This CDR3 reads CASLGGGAYNEQFF. The CDR3 DNA reads TGTGCCAGCCTAGGGGGGGGCGCCTACAATGAGCAGTTCTTC.

The chain carries TRBV27 and TRBJ2-7; the D is unclear. CDR3 length equals 12 residues. Germline V gene sequence: CDR1 MNHEY, CDR2 SMNVEV (reference sequence). V dropped 6 bases and J dropped 0 bases, with 6 bases sitting between them. The CDR3 sequence: CASRSTSYEQYF. The CDR3 DNA follows: TGTGCCAGCAGATCTACCTCCTACGAGCAGTACTTC.

The gene calls are TRBV6-5 and TRBJ2-4; 7 positions match TRBD2. The germline V gene has CDR1 MNHEY and CDR2 SVGAGI. The CDR3 spans 16 residues. V was clipped by 4 bases and J by 0 bases; unmatched bases: 6. The CDR3 is CASSSGLGLAKNIQYF. The DNA for the CDR3 is TGTGCCAGCAGTTCCGGACTAGGGCTAGCCAAAAACATTCAGTACTTC.

This chain joins TRBV29-1 and TRBJ2-7; no reliable D call. V gave up 4 bases and J gave up 3 bases, with 13 bases separating them. The germline V gene encodes CDR1 SQVTM and CDR2 ANQGSEA. The CDR3 is 13 residues long. The CDR3 DNA reads TGCAGCGTTGGTCAAAAGTCAGGCTACGAGCAGTACTTC. Its protein is CSVGQKSGYEQYF.

The rearrangement uses TRBV24-1 and TRBJ2-2; D not resolved. This CDR3 contains 13 residues. Germline V gene lookup returns CDR1 KGHDR and CDR2 SFDVKD. Between the trimmed V and J ends, which lost 7 bases and 0 bases, there was a span of 5 bases. The CDR3 protein is CATRFANTGELFF. The CDR3 DNA reads as TGTGCCACCAGGTTCGCGAACACCGGGGAGCTGTTTTTT.

The V and J genes are TRBV6-2 or TRBV6-3 and TRBJ2-2; TRBD2 matches at 7 bases. Germline V CDR1 and CDR2: MNHEY, SVGEGT. J was trimmed by 4 bases and V by 4 bases; bases with no gene match: 6. This CDR3 comprises 15 residues. CDR3 region: CASSSTGGGTGELFF. In DNA, the CDR3 is TGTGCCAGCAGTTCCACGGGAGGTGGCACCGGGGAGCTGTTTTTT.

The chain is built from TRBV6-5 and TRBJ2-7; 7 bases fit TRBD2. Germline V lookup: CDR1 MNHEY, CDR2 SVGAGI. The CDR3 is 15 amino acids. The V and J ends lost 4 bases and 3 bases, in that order; junction bases with no gene match: 9. The CDR3: CASSLGATSYYEQYF. The DNA for the CDR3 is TGTGCCAGCAGTTTGGGCGCGACTAGCTACTACGAGCAGTACTTC.

The rearrangement joins TRBV18 to TRBJ1-1; D uncertain. This CDR3 contains 12 residues. Trimming cost V 5 bases and J 0 bases, with 4 bases left between them. The germline CDR1 and CDR2 sequences are KGHSH and LQKENI. CDR3 region: CASSGLNTEAFF. CDR3 nucleotide sequence: TGTGCCAGCTCAGGGTTGAACACTGAAGCTTTCTTT.

This clone was seen a handful of times. The V and J genes are TRBV7-3 and TRBJ2-2; the D is unclear. CDR1 and CDR2 (germline): SGHTA, FQGTGA. Trimming shortened V by 5 bases and J by 1 base, and 5 bases separated the two germline ends. This CDR3 has 13 amino acids. The CDR3 region has the DNA TGTGCCAGCAGCCTGAAGAACACCGGGGAGCTGTTTTTT. It codes for CASSLKNTGELFF.

The chain is built from TRBV4-2 and TRBJ2-3; D call uncertain. CDR3 length equals 15 residues. The germline V gene has CDR1 LGHNA and CDR2 YNFKEQ. V lost 5 bases and J lost 1, with 13 bases in between. CDR3 amino acids: CASSTPGAGTDTQYF. The CDR3 region has the DNA TGTGCCAGCAGCACCCCAGGAGCAGGCACAGATACGCAGTATTTT.

The rearrangement joins TRBV29-1 to TRBJ2-3; 13 bases agree with TRBD2. CDR1 is SQVTM and CDR2 is ANQGSEA in the germline V gene. Germline trimming cut 3 bases from V and 6 bases from J; bases unmatched to any gene: 3. CDR3 length: 14 amino acids. The CDR3 protein is CSVDGLAGADTQYF. The CDR3 DNA sequence: TGCAGCGTTGATGGACTAGCGGGAGCGGATACGCAGTATTTT.

The chain couples TRBV18 to TRBJ2-3; 13 bases map to TRBD2. The V segment lost 3 bases and the J segment 2 bases; nucleotides outside the gene matches: 2. Germline CDR1 reads KGHSH; CDR2 reads LQKENI. The CDR3 totals 16 residues. CDR3 DNA: TGTGCCAGCTCACCGGGACTAGCGGGACTCACAGATACGCAGTATTTT. Residues: CASSPGLAGLTDTQYF.

The chain is built from TRBV7-9 and TRBJ2-2; possible D gene TRBD2, 6 bases. Per the germline V gene, CDR1 is SEHNR and CDR2 is FQNEAQ (reference sequence). Trimming took 3 bases from V and 7 from J, leaving 15 bases between them. CDR3 length equals 15 residues. Here the CDR3 DNA reads TGTGCCAGCAGCTTCGACGGGAGTAGGGACGGGGAGCTGTTTTTT. Translated, it gives CASSFDGSRDGELFF.

The chain uses TRBV10-2 and TRBJ1-6; 8 bases match TRBD1. The CDR3 spans 15 residues. The trim removed 6 bases at V and 9 bases at J, leaving 10 bases unmatched. CDR1 is WSHSY and CDR2 is SAAADI in the germline V gene. CDR3 sequence: CASSRDRGRGSPLHF. The DNA for the CDR3 is TGCGCCAGCAGCCGCGACAGGGGAAGGGGTTCACCCCTCCACTTT.

The rearrangement links TRBV3-1 (or the pseudogene TRBV3-2) to TRBJ2-7, with a weak D call TRBD2 (6 bases). CDR1 and CDR2 (germline): LGHDT, YNNKEL (reference sequence). The V end lost 4 bases, the J end lost 9 bases, and 10 bases lay between the germline ends. CDR3 length: 11 amino acids. The CDR3 here is CASSPGRWQYF. Here the CDR3 DNA reads TGTGCCAGCAGCCCTGGGAGGTGGCAGTACTTC.

The chain uses TRBV9 and TRBJ2-1; D remains unclear. The germline V gene encodes CDR1 SGDLS and CDR2 YYNGEE. CDR3 length: 12 residues. The germline V and J ends were trimmed by 4 bases and 8 bases, with 10 bases remaining between them. CDR3 amino acids: CASSQTGYEQFF. As DNA, the CDR3 is TGTGCCAGCAGCCAAACGGGTTATGAGCAGTTCTTC.

The chain has TRBV6-2 or TRBV6-3 and TRBJ1-1; D is possibly TRBD1 (6 bases). V lost 6 bases and J lost 0, with 20 bases in between. This CDR3 contains 17 residues. The germline gives CDR1 MNHEY, CDR2 SVGEGT. CDR3 sequence reads: CASSMMGGHTMNTEAFF. The CDR3 nucleotides read TGTGCCAGCAGCATGATGGGGGGACACACCATGAACACTGAAGCTTTCTTT.

The chain has TRBV5-5 and TRBJ2-7, with D maybe TRBD1 (8 bases). The CDR3 covers 15 residues. In germline, CDR1 is SGHKS, CDR2 YYEKEE (reference sequence). V lost 1 base, J lost 7 bases, and 18 bases lay in between. The CDR3 nucleotides read TGTGCCAGCAGCTTGAGGGCGGACAGGGAGGGTGAGCAGTACTTC. Protein sequence: CASSLRADREGEQYF.